A single sample gave rise to the 27 T cell receptor beta chains below, sequenced in a study of shared clonotypes between healthy human individuals. This table comes from immunoSEQ multiplex PCR, and its TCRdb copy is limited to in-frame clones, with some not included. Of around 2.3 million clones in the sample, under 97% are singletons; the top ten hold 0.1% to 0.15%. The sample consisted of naive CD4+ T cells sorted from blood. The subset is: CD45RA+ positively selected. The origin of the receptors is a man in his late teens or twenties in good health.

The chain carries TRBV2 and TRBJ1-5; D gene uncertain. This CDR3 spans 16 amino acids. V was trimmed by 3 bases and J by 4 bases, leaving 16 bases between them. Per germline, CDR1 SNHLY and CDR2 FYNNEI. This CDR3 reads CASSDVWGEKNQPQHF. DNA of the CDR3: TGTGCCAGCAGTGATGTTTGGGGTGAAAAGAATCAGCCCCAGCATTTT.

The CDR3 reads CASSSRQRETQYF. In DNA, the CDR3 is TGTGCCAGCAGCTCTAGACAGCGGGAGACCCAGTACTTC. This sequence joins TRBV7-2 and TRBJ2-5; TRBD1 or TRBD2 may be the D gene (5 bases each). CDR1 is SGHTA and CDR2 is FQGNSA in the germline V gene. This CDR3 spans 13 amino acids. V was shortened by 4 bases and J by 5 bases, with 11 bases between the two germline ends.

Comments on this clone: The sample contains more than one DNA sequence encoding this CDR3. The V and J genes are TRBV29-1 and TRBJ1-1; 7 bases line up with TRBD1. CDR1 is SQVTM, CDR2 ANQGSEA, per germline. J was trimmed by 5 bases and V by 3 bases; bases with no gene match: 0. There are 11 residues in the CDR3. The CDR3 loop is CSVDRGTEAFF. For the CDR3, the DNA is TGCAGCGTTGACAGGGGGACTGAAGCTTTCTTT.

As regards this clone: Other DNA variants within this sample encode the same CDR3. This rearrangement joins TRBV2 to TRBJ1-1, with no clear D. Trimming took 3 bases from V and 1 from J, leaving 9 bases between them. Germline V gene lookup returns CDR1 SNHLY and CDR2 FYNNEI. The CDR3 extends over 14 amino acids. DNA of the CDR3: TGTGCCAGCAGTGAGGGGTGGGGGAACACTGAAGCTTTCTTT. Amino acid sequence: CASSEGWGNTEAFF.

Notes on this clone: In the same sample, other DNA sequences code for this CDR3. The chain links TRBV9 to TRBJ1-6; D is unresolved. Germline V gene data show CDR1 as SGDLS and CDR2 as YYNGEE. This CDR3 contains 14 residues. The ends were cut back, 0 bases at V and 7 bases at J, with 8 bases in the middle. This CDR3 reads CASSVVGSNSPLHF. CDR3 sequence (DNA): TGTGCCAGCAGCGTAGTGGGCTCCAATTCACCCCTCCACTTT.

The chain is built from TRBV20-1 and TRBJ1-2; a possible D gene is TRBD1 (5 bases). Trimming removed 8 bases at V and 4 bases at J, with 11 bases between. The CDR3 spans 11 residues. Germline V gene lookup returns CDR1 DFQATT and CDR2 SNEGSKA (reference sequence). This CDR3 is CSSQTVYGYTF. DNA for the CDR3: TGCAGTTCACAGACAGTCTATGGCTACACCTTC.

This clone appeared a single time. The V and J genes are TRBV9 and TRBJ2-7; TRBD1 is a possible D gene (6 bases). The CDR3 loop spans 15 amino acids. The V gene's germline CDR1 is SGDLS and CDR2 YYNGEE. V lost 2 bases, J lost 2 bases, and 14 bases lay in between. The CDR3 DNA reads as TGTGCCAGCAGCGTTGGGACACAATCTACCTACGAGCAGTACTTC. Translation: CASSVGTQSTYEQYF.

The V and J genes are TRBV4-2 and TRBJ2-7; 13 positions agree with TRBD2. CDR3 length: 17 residues. Germline V gives CDR1 LGHNA, CDR2 YNFKEQ. The V and J ends lost 1 base and 7 bases, in that order; junction bases with no gene match: 10. This CDR3 reads CASSQGLAGGHLLEQYF. CDR3 nucleotide sequence: TGTGCCAGCAGCCAAGGACTAGCGGGAGGCCATCTGCTGGAGCAGTACTTC.

This chain links TRBV7-9 with TRBJ1-2; D is ambiguous. The CDR3 is 15 amino acids. Deletions cut 3 bases from V and 6 bases from J, with 17 bases between. The germline V gene has CDR1 SEHNR and CDR2 FQNEAQ (reference sequence). CDR3 in amino acids: CASSLMAVVGHGYTF. Written as DNA, the CDR3 is TGTGCCAGCAGCTTGATGGCGGTGGTGGGCCATGGCTACACCTTC.

This chain uses TRBV7-8 with TRBJ2-2; D perhaps matches TRBD2 (6 bases). V gave up 5 bases and J gave up 3 bases, with 13 bases separating them. The CDR3 consists of 15 residues. Germline CDR1 reads SGHVS; CDR2 reads FQNEAQ. The CDR3 region is CASSPRESYTGELFF. DNA of the CDR3: TGTGCCAGCAGCCCCCGGGAGTCCTACACCGGGGAGCTGTTTTTT.

This rearrangement joins TRBV2 to TRBJ1-2, with D possibly TRBD1 on 6 matching bases. Trimming shortened V by 7 bases and J by 6 bases, and 18 bases separated the two germline ends. This CDR3 contains 14 residues. Germline V gene lookup returns CDR1 SNHLY and CDR2 FYNNEI. The CDR3 DNA reads TGTGCCAGCACTACGGACCAGGGGTGGGATGGCTACACCTTC. This gives the protein CASTTDQGWDGYTF.

The chain is built from TRBV7-2 and TRBJ2-7; D gene unclear. Germline CDR1 is SGHTA and CDR2 is FQGNSA. The CDR3 has 14 residues. The V and J ends lost 2 bases and 0 bases respectively, with 8 bases between them. CDR3 residues: CASSLFSSSYEQYF. DNA for the CDR3: TGTGCCAGCAGCTTATTCAGTAGCTCCTACGAGCAGTACTTC. The variable domain in full, completed from reference TRBV7-2 and TRBJ2-7, reads GAGVSQSPSNKVTEKGKDVELRCDPISGHTALYWYRQSLGQGLEFLIYFQGNSAPDKSGLPSDRFSAERTGGSVSTLTIQRTQQEDSAVYLCASSLFSSSYEQYFGPGTRLTVT.

The chain joins TRBV13 to TRBJ2-3; D possibly corresponds to TRBD2 (6 bases). The CDR3 is made up of 14 amino acids. The V end was cut by 5 bases, the J end by 4 bases, with 13 bases between. The germline V gene encodes CDR1 PRHDT and CDR2 FYEKMQ (reference sequence). The CDR3 protein is CASSRGGGADTQYF. The CDR3 region has the DNA TGTGCCAGCAGCCGAGGAGGCGGGGCAGATACGCAGTATTTT. The full variable domain, its missing parts supplied by reference TRBV13 and TRBJ2-3, is AAGVIQSPRHLIKEKRETATLKCYPIPRHDTVYWYQQGPGQDPQFLISFYEKMQSDKGSIPDRFSAQQFSDYHSELNMSSLELGDSALYFCASSRGGGADTQYFGPGTRLTVL.

This chain connects TRBV4-1 to TRBJ2-5; 8 bases agree with TRBD1. V shed 3 bases, J shed 7 bases, and the junction held 10 bases outside the gene matches. CDR3 length: 15 amino acids. Germline CDR1 is MGHRA and CDR2 is YSYEKL. This CDR3 reads CASSQPGQVLGTQYF. The DNA for the CDR3 is TGCGCCAGCAGCCAGCCGGGACAGGTTCTCGGGACCCAGTACTTC.

The chain combines TRBV30 with TRBJ2-7; D is unclear. The CDR3 has 13 amino acids. CDR1 and CDR2 (germline): GTSNPN, SVGIG (reference sequence). The germline V and J ends were trimmed by 0 bases and 3 bases, with 9 bases remaining between them. CDR3 coding DNA: TGTGCCTGGAGTGTATCGCGATACTACGAGCAGTACTTC. Translation gives CAWSVSRYYEQYF.

V gene TRBV7-9 combines with J gene TRBJ1-5; possibly TRBD1 for D (5 bases). The germline V and J ends were trimmed by 10 bases and 2 bases, with 24 bases remaining between them. Germline V gives CDR1 SEHNR, CDR2 FQNEAQ (reference sequence). The CDR3 length is 17 residues. The CDR3 nucleotides are TGTGCCACCGCTGGGGCCGGGACGGGACTCGGCAATCAGCCCCAGCATTTT. It encodes CATAGAGTGLGNQPQHF.

This rearrangement joins TRBV15 to TRBJ2-2; 9 nucleotides agree with TRBD1. Germline values: CDR1 LNHNV, CDR2 YYDKDF (reference sequence). The CDR3 contains 16 residues. After removal of 3 bases from V and 5 bases from J, the junction contained 7 bases not matched to a gene. The DNA of the CDR3 is TGTGCCACCAGCAGCCCAGGGACAGGGATGACCGGGGAGCTGTTTTTT. Its protein product is CATSSPGTGMTGELFF.

This chain links TRBV6-1 with TRBJ2-3; the D call may be TRBD1 or TRBD2 (5 bases each). Trimming shortened V by 6 bases and J by 4 bases, and 14 bases separated the two germline ends. The CDR3 contains 14 residues. Germline V gene data show CDR1 as MNHNS and CDR2 as SASEGT. CDR3 residues: CASSPGKGPDTQYF. CDR3 coding DNA: TGTGCCAGCAGCCCGGGAAAGGGACCAGATACGCAGTATTTT.

The rearrangement joins TRBV28 to TRBJ2-7; D not certain. The CDR3 is 15 residues long. The germline V gene has CDR1 MDHEN and CDR2 SYDVKM. Trimming took 2 bases from V and 2 from J, leaving 13 bases between them. The CDR3 DNA reads as TGTGCCAGCAGTTTAAGACTCCGCGTAGCCTACGAGCAGTACTTC. Amino acids: CASSLRLRVAYEQYF.

The chain has TRBV19 and TRBJ2-7; D is perhaps TRBD1 or TRBD2 (6 bases each). The germline CDR1 and CDR2 sequences are LNHDA and SQIVND (reference sequence). The CDR3 is 14 amino acids. V was clipped by 5 bases and J by 5 bases, with 16 bases between them. CDR3 in DNA: TGTGCCAGTAGTCGGGGGCGCGGGTCCCACGAGCAGTACTTC. Encoded protein: CASSRGRGSHEQYF.

The CDR3 DNA is TGTGCCAGCATTCTGCCGACAGGGCTCGAGGAAAAACTGTTTTTT. The encoded protein is CASILPTGLEEKLFF. This chain uses TRBV27 with TRBJ1-4; 7 nucleotides match TRBD1. The germline V gene has CDR1 MNHEY and CDR2 SMNVEV (reference sequence). The CDR3 is 15 amino acids. With V trimmed by 7 bases and J by 8 bases, 13 bases remained unmatched. The whole variable domain, filled in from reference TRBV27 and TRBJ1-4, reads EAQVTQNPRYLITVTGKKLTVTCSQNMNHEYMSWYRQDPGLGLRQIYYSMNVEVTDKGDVPEGYKVSRKEKRNFPLILESPSPNQTSLYFCASILPTGLEEKLFFGSGTQLSVL.

V and J are TRBV5-1 and TRBJ2-7; TRBD1 agrees at 9 bases. Germline V CDR1 and CDR2: SGHRS, YFSETQ. The CDR3 consists of 16 residues. Germline trimming cut 2 bases from V and 4 bases from J; bases unmatched to any gene: 10. The CDR3 DNA is TGCGCCAGCAGCTTTTATGGGGGACAGGGCATGTACGAGCAGTACTTC. Amino acids: CASSFYGGQGMYEQYF.

V usage is TRBV6-5 and J usage is TRBJ2-7; 8 bases are a match to TRBD1. Per the germline V gene, CDR1 is MNHEY and CDR2 is SVGAGI. The CDR3 contains 15 residues. The trim removed 2 bases at V and 2 bases at J, leaving 5 bases unmatched. The CDR3 DNA reads as TGTGCCAGCAGTTACCTTGGACAGGGACCCTACGAGCAGTACTTC. Its translation: CASSYLGQGPYEQYF.

The rearrangement uses TRBV2 and TRBJ2-4; 8 nucleotides align to TRBD1. CDR1 and CDR2 from the germline V gene are SNHLY and FYNNEI. The CDR3 has 17 amino acids. The V segment lost 6 bases and the J segment 0 bases; nucleotides outside the gene matches: 10. This chain's CDR3 is CASRGTGGGLAKNIQYF. The CDR3 DNA is TGTGCCAGCAGGGGGACAGGAGGAGGCTTAGCCAAAAACATTCAGTACTTC.

The rearrangement joins TRBV18 to TRBJ2-7; 7 positions match TRBD1. After removal of 3 bases from V and 6 bases from J, the junction contained 8 bases not matched to a gene. The germline V gene encodes CDR1 KGHSH and CDR2 LQKENI. The CDR3 is 14 amino acids. The CDR3 spells CASSPAGQASEQYF. CDR3 sequence (DNA): TGTGCCAGCTCACCGGCCGGACAGGCCTCCGAGCAGTACTTC.

The rearrangement links TRBV7-2 to TRBJ1-1, with 7 bases that match TRBD1. This CDR3 region has 15 residues. V lost 6 bases to trimming and J lost 3 bases; unmatched junction nucleotides: 10. Germline V lookup: CDR1 SGHTA, CDR2 FQGNSA. In nucleotides, the CDR3 is TGTGCCAGCAGTCCTGGGAGGGGGCAGGACACTGAAGCTTTCTTT. It specifies CASSPGRGQDTEAFF.

The CDR3 DNA follows: TGTGCCAGCAGCCGGGGATCTTCTACGACGCGGTACTTC. This translates into CASSRGSSTTRYF. The chain couples TRBV5-6 to TRBJ2-7; D may be TRBD2 (5 bases). Germline lookup yields CDR1 SGHDT and CDR2 YYEEEE. The germline V and J ends were trimmed by 4 bases and 12 bases, with 20 bases remaining between them. There are 13 residues in the CDR3.